Listed below are T cell receptor beta chains from one sample, sequenced in a study of control samples from healthy donors and cancer patients. Profiled with immunoSEQ multiplex PCR; TCRdb holds only in-frame clones, not every one. This table has about 55,000 clones, 88% appearing once. The sample comprised blood. These receptors all stem from a man between 50 and 59 years old in good health. The CDR3 runs from the conserved cysteine through the conserved F or W. The D gene is left open where the match is weak. Expanded clones get a size class; other rows say once, few or many, or leave the size out.

>15|TRBJ1-4|TRBD1|TRBV28|NA
TGTGCCAGCAGAAAAGGGGACAGGGAAAGGGAAAAACTGTTTTTT
CASRKGDREREKLFF
>18|TRBJ2-1|NA|TRBV28|few
TGTGCCAGCAGCCACCTGAGGAGCACCCAGAGCTCCTACAATGAGCAGTTCTTC
CASSHLRSTQSSYNEQFF
>17|TRBJ2-2|NA|TRBV4-3|NA
TGCGCCAGCAGCCAAGATAGGGGGGGCGCGGGCACCGGGGAGCTGTTTTTT
CASSQDRGGAGTGELFF
>11|TRBJ1-2|NA|TRBV28|NA
TGTGCCAGCAACAGGGCGGATGGCTACACCTTC
CASNRADGYTF
>12|TRBJ2-7|NA|TRBV6-2/TRBV6-3|NA
TGTGCCAGCAGTTACGTCCCTGGCGAGCAGTACTTC
CASSYVPGEQYF
>15|TRBJ2-1|TRBD1|TRBV5-4|NA
TGTGCCAGCAGCCAACAGGGGGCTCGAGGAATTGAGCAGTTCTTC
CASSQQGARGIEQFF
>13|TRBJ2-7|NA|TRBV30|NA
TGTGCCTGGTTCGGGTGGGCTTCCTACGAGCAGTACTTC
CAWFGWASYEQYF
>17|TRBJ2-2|TRBD2|TRBV6-1|NA
TGTGCCAGCAGTGGGACTAGCGGGAGGGCGAACACCGGGGAGCTGTTTTTT
CASSGTSGRANTGELFF
>14|TRBJ2-5|TRBD1|TRBV7-9|NA
TGTGCCAGCAGCTTGGACAGGGATTTGGAGACCCAGTACTTC
CASSLDRDLETQYF
>16|TRBJ1-5|NA|TRBV6-1|NA
TGTGCCAGCAGTGGGCGGGAGTTCCTTAGCAATCAGCCCCAGCATTTT
CASSGREFLSNQPQHF
>14|TRBJ2-2|TRBD2|TRBV5-6|NA
TGTGCCAGCAGCTTCTGGCGGGAGCGGGGGGAGCTGTTTTTT
CASSFWRERGELFF
>12|TRBJ2-1|NA|TRBV7-3|NA
TGTGCCAGCAGCAAACAGGGAGATGAGCAGTTCTTC
CASSKQGDEQFF
>18|TRBJ1-6|TRBD1|TRBV19|NA
TGTGCCAGTGGATCCCCGGGACAGGGGGAACTCTATAATTCACCCCTCCACTTT
CASGSPGQGELYNSPLHF
>16|TRBJ1-3|NA|TRBV3-1/TRBV3-2|NA
TGTGCCAGCAGCCAAGCTGCCAGGGTATCTGGAAACACCATATATTTT
CASSQAARVSGNTIYF
>14|TRBJ2-2|TRBD1|TRBV24-1|NA
TGTGCCACCAGTGATGACAGGGACACCGGGGAGCTGTTTTTT
CATSDDRDTGELFF
>14|TRBJ1-1|NA|TRBV5-1|NA
TGCGCCAGCAGCCGGACGGGGATCGACACTGAAGCTTTCTTT
CASSRTGIDTEAFF
>14|TRBJ1-1|NA|TRBV27|NA
TGTGCCAGCAGTTTATCGGCCCTGTTCACTGAAGCTTTCTTT
CASSLSALFTEAFF
>15|TRBJ2-3|TRBD2|TRBV13|once
TGTGCCAGCAGCTTGCTAGCGGAAATCACAGATACGCAGTATTTT
CASSLLAEITDTQYF
>15|TRBJ1-1|TRBD1|TRBV19|once
TGTGCCAGTAGTATATCCCGGACAGGGAACACTGAAGCTTTCTTT
CASSISRTGNTEAFF
>16|TRBJ2-1|TRBD2|TRBV6-6|NA
TGTGCCAGCAGTTACTCTCTAGCGGGAGCCGGTGGTGAGCAGTTCTTC
CASSYSLAGAGGEQFF
>15|TRBJ2-7|TRBD2|TRBV6-1|NA
TGTGCCAGCAGTGAGGGGACTAGCTCCTCCTACGAGCAGTACTTC
CASSEGTSSSYEQYF
>15|TRBJ2-3|TRBD2|TRBV7-2|NA
TGTGCCAGCAGCTTAGGTGGAGCGGGAGTGCGTAAGCAGTATTTT
CASSLGGAGVRKQYF
>15|TRBJ1-2|NA|TRBV28|NA
TGTGCCAGCAGTTCTAGCCGGGGGGAGGTCTATGGCTACACCTTC
CASSSSRGEVYGYTF
>12|TRBJ1-5|TRBD1|TRBV28|NA
TGTGCCGTCCAGGGGGCTGATCAGCCCCAGCATTTT
CAVQGADQPQHF
>13|TRBJ1-4|NA|TRBV6-5|once
TGTGCCAGCAGGGGCAGGTGGAATGAAAAACTGTTTTTT
CASRGRWNEKLFF
>13|TRBJ2-7|NA|TRBV11-2|NA
TGTGCCAGCAGCCGGGAGCACTCCTACGAGCAGTACTTC
CASSREHSYEQYF
>14|TRBJ1-5|NA|TRBV7-8|NA
TGTGCCAGCAGCTTAGGCGCCCCGGATCAGCCCCAGCATTTT
CASSLGAPDQPQHF
>14|TRBJ1-4|NA|TRBV9|NA
TGTGCCAGCAGCGGGACGGGGGCTGCGGAAAAACTGTTTTTT
CASSGTGAAEKLFF
>17|TRBJ2-6|TRBD2|TRBV27|NA
TGTGCCAGCAGTTTAGTGACACTAGCGGCTGGGGCCAACGTCCTGACTTTC
CASSLVTLAAGANVLTF
>14|TRBJ1-6|NA|TRBV14|NA
TGTGCCAGCAGCCAAGAGCTTGATAATTCACCCCTCCACTTT
CASSQELDNSPLHF
>10|TRBJ1-6|NA|TRBV20-1|NA
TGCAGTGCTCCCGGGAATCCCCTCCACTTT
CSAPGNPLHF
>13|TRBJ1-1|NA|TRBV6-5|NA
TGTGCCAGCATCCTACAGGGAGGAACTGAAGCTTTCTTT
CASILQGGTEAFF
>14|TRBJ1-2|NA|TRBV6-5|NA
TGTGCCAGCAGTTACGGCCAGGGCTGGAATGGCTACACCTTC
CASSYGQGWNGYTF
>15|TRBJ1-5|NA|TRBV24-1|NA
TGTGCCACCAGTGAGCGGGGCCTGGGGAATCAGCCCCAGCATTTT
CATSERGLGNQPQHF
>13|TRBJ2-7|NA|TRBV7-3|NA
TGTGCCAGCAGCCCTGGTGGGACTTACGAGCAGTACTTC
CASSPGGTYEQYF
>14|TRBJ2-6|NA|TRBV2|NA
TGTGCCATCCCTGGGCGGGCTGGGGCCAACGTCCTGACTTTC
CAIPGRAGANVLTF
>13|TRBJ1-6|TRBD1|TRBV19|NA
TGTGCCACAGCTGGACAGGGAGGGGCACCCCTCCACTTT
CATAGQGGAPLHF
>14|TRBJ1-2|TRBD1|TRBV7-3|NA
TGTGCCAGCAGCTTTTCTCATACAGGGGATGGCTACACCTTC
CASSFSHTGDGYTF
>16|TRBJ2-2|NA|TRBV11-2|once
TGTGCCAGCAGCGCAGACGGGTCCTTCGGTCCCGGGGAGCTGTTTTTT
CASSADGSFGPGELFF
>15|TRBJ2-2|NA|TRBV7-3|NA
TGTGCCAGCAGCCCCGGGACCGCGAACACCGGGGAGCTGTTTTTT
CASSPGTANTGELFF
>13|TRBJ1-5|NA|TRBV6-5|NA
TGTGCCAGCAGTTACTCCAAGGAGCAGCCCCAGCATTTT
CASSYSKEQPQHF
>15|TRBJ2-7|TRBD2|TRBV6-5|NA
TGTGCCAGCAGTTACTCGGTTACTAGCGGATACGAGCAGTACTTC
CASSYSVTSGYEQYF
>17|TRBJ2-6|TRBD1|TRBV27|NA
TGTGCCAGCAGTGCGCTGGGACAGAGCTCTGGGGCCAACGTCCTGACTTTC
CASSALGQSSGANVLTF
>13|TRBJ2-1|NA|TRBV10-3|NA
TGTGCCATCATTGATGTAAACTACAATGAGCAGTTCTTC
CAIIDVNYNEQFF
>15|TRBJ2-7|TRBD1|TRBV14|once
TGTGCCAGCAGCCATGACAGGGGGCTTGCCGGTGAGCAGTACTTC
CASSHDRGLAGEQYF
>16|TRBJ2-3|NA|TRBV19|once
TGTGCCAGTAGTATTTCGGGCACCACTGGCACAGATACGCAGTATTTT
CASSISGTTGTDTQYF
>15|TRBJ2-3|NA|TRBV10-1|NA
TGCGCCAGCAGTGAGGGTCAGGGGAGTTCAGATACGCAGTATTTT
CASSEGQGSSDTQYF
>13|TRBJ2-7|NA|TRBV27|NA
TGTGCCAGCAGTTTAACAGGGTTGAACGAGCAGTACTTC
CASSLTGLNEQYF
>14|TRBJ1-4|NA|TRBV7-2|NA
TGTGCCAGCAGCTTAGTTGACCGGGATGAAAAACTGTTTTTT
CASSLVDRDEKLFF
>15|TRBJ2-1|TRBD1|TRBV11-1|NA
TGTGCCAGCAGCCCTGGACAGGGGGAGAGCAATGAGCAGTTCTTC
CASSPGQGESNEQFF
>16|TRBJ2-3|TRBD2|TRBV6-1|NA
TGTGCCAGCAGTGAATTTAGCGGGAGGCGCACAGATACGCAGTATTTT
CASSEFSGRRTDTQYF
>16|TRBJ2-2|TRBD1|TRBV15|NA
TGTGCCACCAGCAGAGCGGGACAGGGGAGCACCGGGGAGCTGTTTTTT
CATSRAGQGSTGELFF